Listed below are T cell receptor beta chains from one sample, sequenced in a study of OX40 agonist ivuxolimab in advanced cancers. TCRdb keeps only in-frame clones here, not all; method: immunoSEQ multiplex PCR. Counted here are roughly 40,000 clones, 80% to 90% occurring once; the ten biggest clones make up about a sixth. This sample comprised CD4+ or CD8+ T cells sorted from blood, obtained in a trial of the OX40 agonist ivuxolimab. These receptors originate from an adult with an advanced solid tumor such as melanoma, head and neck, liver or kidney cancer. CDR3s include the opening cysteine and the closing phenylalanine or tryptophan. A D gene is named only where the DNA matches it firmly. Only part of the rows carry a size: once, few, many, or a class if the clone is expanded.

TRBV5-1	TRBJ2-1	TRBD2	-	CASSLGVSGSHYNEQFF	TGCGCCAGCAGCTTGGGGGTTAGCGGGAGCCATTACAATGAGCAGTTCTTC
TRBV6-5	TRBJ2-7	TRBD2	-	CASSLYPGLAGEEQYF	TGTGCCAGCAGTTTATACCCGGGACTAGCGGGAGAAGAGCAGTACTTC
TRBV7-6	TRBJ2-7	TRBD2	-	CASSLANRLAGGSYEQYF	TGTGCCAGCAGCTTAGCAAACCGACTAGCGGGGGGATCCTACGAGCAGTACTTC
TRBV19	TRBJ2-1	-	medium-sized	CASSMQSSVGYNEQFF	TGTGCCAGTAGTATGCAATCTAGCGTCGGTTACAATGAGCAGTTCTTC
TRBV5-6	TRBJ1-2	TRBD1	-	CASRIDRGYNGYTF	TGTGCCAGCAGAATCGACAGGGGGTATAATGGCTACACCTTC
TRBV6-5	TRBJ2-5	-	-	CASSYVPGTGETQYF	TGTGCCAGCAGTTACGTCCCAGGGACCGGAGAGACCCAGTACTTC
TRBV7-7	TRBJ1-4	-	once	CASSPTLWEGEKLFF	TGTGCCAGCAGCCCGACCCTCTGGGAGGGGGAAAAACTGTTTTTT
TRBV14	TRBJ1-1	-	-	CASSHMGGTEAFF	TGTGCCAGCAGCCATATGGGTGGGACTGAAGCTTTCTTT
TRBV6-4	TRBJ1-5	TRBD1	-	CANQFWTGGNQPQHF	TGTGCCAATCAATTCTGGACAGGGGGAAATCAGCCCCAGCATTTT
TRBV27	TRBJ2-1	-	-	CASSLVWDGSLNEQFF	TGTGCCAGCAGTTTAGTCTGGGATGGCAGCCTCAATGAGCAGTTCTTC
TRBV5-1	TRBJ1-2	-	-	CASSPPGANYGYTF	TGCGCCAGCAGCCCCCCGGGGGCTAACTATGGCTACACCTTC
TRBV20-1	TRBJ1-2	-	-	CSAWGEAGYTF	TGCAGTGCCTGGGGGGAGGCCGGCTACACCTTC
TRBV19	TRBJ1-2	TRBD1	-	CASSIVPGGNYGYTF	TGTGCCAGTAGTATAGTGCCAGGGGGCAACTATGGCTACACCTTC
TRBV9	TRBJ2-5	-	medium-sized	CASSVGTTETQYF	TGTGCCAGCAGCGTCGGCACCACTGAGACCCAGTACTTC
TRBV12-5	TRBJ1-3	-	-	CASGLRGSLSSGNTIYF	TGTGCTAGTGGTTTGCGGGGCAGCTTGAGCTCTGGAAACACCATATATTTT
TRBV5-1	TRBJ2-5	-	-	CASSLRQGMIQETQYF	TGCGCCAGCAGCTTGAGGCAGGGCATGATACAAGAGACCCAGTACTTC
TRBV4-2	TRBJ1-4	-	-	CASSRERTTNEKLFF	TGTGCCAGCAGTCGTGAGCGGACAACTAATGAAAAACTGTTTTTT
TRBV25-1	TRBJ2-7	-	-	CASSDYGNYEQYF	TGTGCCAGCAGTGATTACGGAAACTACGAGCAGTACTTC
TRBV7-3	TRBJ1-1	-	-	CASSPRQNTEAFF	TGTGCCAGCAGCCCGCGCCAAAACACTGAAGCTTTCTTT
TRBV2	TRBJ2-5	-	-	CASTWSSQETQYF	TGTGCCAGCACGTGGTCATCCCAAGAGACCCAGTACTTC
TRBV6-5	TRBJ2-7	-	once	CASSYSQFIGNEQYF	TGTGCCAGCAGTTACTCGCAGTTTATAGGGAACGAGCAGTACTTC
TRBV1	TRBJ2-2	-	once	CTSSHPPGTAGTSGGCTGELFF	TGCACCAGCAGCCATCCACCTGGGACAGCCGGGACTAGCGGGGGTTGCACCGGGGAGCTGTTTTTT
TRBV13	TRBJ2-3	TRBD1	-	CASSPGTGGSPDTQYF	TGTGCCAGCAGCCCTGGGACAGGGGGGTCCCCAGATACGCAGTATTTT
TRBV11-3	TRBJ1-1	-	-	CASSLAAQQGANTEAFF	TGTGCCAGCAGCTTAGCCGCACAACAGGGAGCGAACACTGAAGCTTTCTTT
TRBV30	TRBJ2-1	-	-	CAWKYRDRIYNEQFF	TGTGCCTGGAAATACCGCGACAGGATCTACAATGAGCAGTTCTTC
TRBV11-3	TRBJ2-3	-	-	CASSSNRRTDTQYF	TGTGCCAGCAGCTCAAATAGGCGCACAGATACGCAGTATTTT
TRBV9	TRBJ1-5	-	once	CASSSKTGGQPQHF	TGTGCCAGCAGCTCAAAGACGGGGGGTCAGCCCCAGCATTTT
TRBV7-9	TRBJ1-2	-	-	CASSLGGVHHYGYTF	TGTGCCAGCAGCTTGGGAGGGGTTCATCACTATGGCTACACCTTC
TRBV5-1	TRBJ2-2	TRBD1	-	CASSFPRGPSNTGELFF	TGCGCCAGCAGCTTTCCTAGGGGGCCCTCGAACACCGGGGAGCTGTTTTTT
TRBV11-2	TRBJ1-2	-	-	CASSLAANYGYTF	TGTGCCAGCAGCTTAGCAGCTAACTATGGCTACACCTTC
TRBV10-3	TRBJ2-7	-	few	CAISESDSSYEQYF	TGTGCCATCAGTGAGTCGGACAGCTCCTACGAGCAGTACTTC
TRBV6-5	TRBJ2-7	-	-	CASSYSDTSYEQYF	TGTGCCAGCAGTTACTCGGACACTTCCTACGAGCAGTACTTC
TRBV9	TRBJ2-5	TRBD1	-	CASSPHRGWETQYF	TGTGCCAGCAGCCCACACAGGGGGTGGGAGACCCAGTACTTC
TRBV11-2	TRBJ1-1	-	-	CASSLGGVEAFF	TGTGCCAGCAGCTTAGGAGGGGTTGAAGCTTTCTTT
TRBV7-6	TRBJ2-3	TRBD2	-	CASWGGGQDTQYF	TGTGCCTCCTGGGGGGGAGGCCAAGATACGCAGTATTTT
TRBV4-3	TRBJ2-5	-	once	CASSQDRTPQETQYF	TGCGCCAGCAGCCAAGACCGGACACCCCAAGAGACCCAGTACTTC
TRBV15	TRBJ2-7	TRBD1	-	CATSRDPGQGGNF	TGTGCCACCAGCAGAGATCCGGGACAGGGAGGAAACTTC
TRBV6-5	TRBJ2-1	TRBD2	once	CASSLGTNNEQFF	TGTGCCAGCAGTCTCGGGACTAACAATGAGCAGTTCTTC
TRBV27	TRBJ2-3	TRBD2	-	CASSLSTLAGVTDTQYF	TGTGCCAGCAGTTTATCGACCCTAGCGGGAGTAACAGATACGCAGTATTTT
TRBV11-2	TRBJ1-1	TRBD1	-	CASSLGTGGNRDTEAFF	TGTGCCAGCAGCCTCGGGACAGGGGGCAATCGGGACACTGAAGCTTTCTTT
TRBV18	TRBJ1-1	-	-	CASSLGLNTEAFF	TGTGCCAGCTCACTGGGGTTGAACACTGAAGCTTTCTTT
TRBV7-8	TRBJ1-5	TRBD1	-	CASSLEAGGLGQPQHF	TGTGCCAGCAGCTTAGAAGCAGGGGGGTTGGGTCAGCCCCAGCATTTT
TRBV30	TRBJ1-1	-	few	CAWAHQGRLAFF	TGTGCCTGGGCCCACCAGGGGCGGTTAGCTTTCTTT
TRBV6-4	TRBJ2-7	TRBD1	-	CASRLPGGLVLYEQYF	TGTGCCAGCAGGTTGCCAGGGGGATTGGTCCTCTACGAGCAGTACTTC
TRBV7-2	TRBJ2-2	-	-	CASSFRRGDLNTGELFF	TGTGCCAGCAGCTTTCGGAGGGGAGATTTGAACACCGGGGAGCTGTTTTTT
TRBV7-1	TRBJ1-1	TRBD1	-	CASSLGTARLNTEAFF	TGTGCCAGCAGCTTAGGGACAGCAAGGCTGAACACTGAAGCTTTCTTT
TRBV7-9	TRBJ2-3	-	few	CASSPGIITDTQYF	TGTGCCAGCAGCCCTGGGATTATCACAGATACGCAGTATTTT
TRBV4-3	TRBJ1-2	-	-	CASSQDGGPSGYTF	TGCGCCAGCAGCCAAGATGGGGGACCTTCGGGCTACACCTTC
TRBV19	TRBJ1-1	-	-	CASSIDFLTGKNTEAFF	TGTGCCAGTAGTATAGATTTTTTAACAGGAAAGAACACTGAAGCTTTCTTT
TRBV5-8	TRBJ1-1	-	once	CAISRGKGTEAFF	TGTGCCATATCTAGGGGGAAAGGCACTGAAGCTTTCTTT
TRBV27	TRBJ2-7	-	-	CASAVGGVFSEQYF	TGTGCCAGTGCGGTGGGGGGCGTATTTTCCGAGCAGTACTTC
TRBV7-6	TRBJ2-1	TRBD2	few	CASSLPAGLAGSDDEQFF	TGTGCCAGCAGCTTACCTGCGGGACTAGCGGGATCTGACGATGAGCAGTTCTTC
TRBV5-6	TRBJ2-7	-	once	CASSLQGGEQYF	TGTGCCAGCAGTCTCCAGGGAGGCGAGCAGTACTTC
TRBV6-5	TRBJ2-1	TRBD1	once	CARPGQGYYNEQFF	TGTGCCAGGCCGGGACAGGGTTATTACAATGAGCAGTTCTTC
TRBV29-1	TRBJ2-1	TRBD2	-	CSSAASGYNEQFF	TGCAGCTCCGCCGCTAGCGGTTACAATGAGCAGTTCTTC
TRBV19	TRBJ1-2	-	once	CASRPPGQLPYGYTF	TGTGCCAGTAGGCCACCGGGGCAGCTCCCCTATGGCTACACCTTC
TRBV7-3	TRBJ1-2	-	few	CASSFSANYGYTF	TGTGCCAGCAGCTTCTCGGCTAACTATGGCTACACCTTC
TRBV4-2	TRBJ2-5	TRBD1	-	CASSPRPGQEGETQYF	TGTGCCAGCAGCCCGCGGCCGGGACAGGAGGGAGAGACCCAGTACTTC
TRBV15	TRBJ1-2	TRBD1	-	CATSRTRQGADGYTF	TGTGCCACCAGCAGGACAAGACAGGGGGCGGATGGCTACACCTTC
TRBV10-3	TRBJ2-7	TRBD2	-	CATERENYEQYF	TGTGCCACTGAGCGGGAGAACTACGAGCAGTACTTC